These 17 T cell receptor beta chains originate from one sample sequenced in a study of T cell clonality in common variable immunodeficiency. Libraries were prepared by immunoSEQ multiplex PCR; TCRdb keeps only in-frame clonotypes and omits some of them. Sampling found 40,000 to 60,000 clones, none seen once. Sequencing input: peripheral blood mononuclear cells. Receptors originate from a person aged 18 to 69 in good health.

A word on this clone: The read comes to an end 3 residues before the CDR3 does, leaving the germline J gene to fill in the end. The genes are TRBV7-9 and TRBJ2-7, with D tentatively TRBD1 or TRBD2 (5 bases each). V shed 5 bases and J shed 0 bases, with 8 bases lying between them. Germline CDR1 SEHNR, CDR2 FQNEAQ (reference sequence). The CDR3 consists of 13 residues. The sequenced CDR3 bases are TGTGCCAGCAGCGAGGGGAACTCCTACGAG. Its translation is CASSEGNSYE. The complete CDR3 protein is CASSEGNSYEQYF.

The sample holds a few counts of this clone. The read is 3 residues too short to cover the CDR3 end, so that end is filled in from the germline J gene. The V call is TRBV7-6, the J call TRBJ1-2; tentative D call: TRBD1 (6 bases). This CDR3 has 14 amino acids. Per germline, CDR1 SGHVS and CDR2 FNYEAQ. Trimming took off 4 bases at V and 5 bases at J, with 14 bases between the two ends. CDR3 DNA, as far as it was read: TGTGCCAGCAGCTCCCCCGGACAGTCTTATGGC. Protein product: CASSSPGQSYG. The full CDR3 protein is CASSSPGQSYGYTF.

This clone was seen at least ten times. Read data end 3 residues before the CDR3 end; the end is taken from the germline J gene. The chain employs TRBV4-2 and TRBJ2-3; 9 bases map to TRBD1. Germline V lookup: CDR1 LGHNA, CDR2 YNFKEQ. The ends lost 1 base at V and 1 base at J; junction bases unmatched: 0. This CDR3 is built from 15 residues. Incomplete CDR3 DNA: TGTGCCAGCAGCCAAGGACAGGGGGGCACAGATACG. It translates to CASSQGQGGTDT. The whole CDR3 protein reads CASSQGQGGTDTQYF.

Points on this clone: Relative to the germline gene, one junction end is altered; a read error may explain this. The CDR3 is cut off 3 residues early in the read; its end comes from the germline J gene. The sample carries other DNA sequences with the same CDR3. The chain has TRBV18 and TRBJ1-3; 9 bases are shared with TRBD1. Germline values: CDR1 KGHSH, CDR2 LQKENI. This CDR3 region has 15 residues. The CDR3 DNA, read in part, is TGTGCCAGCTCACGGGGACAGGGCCCTGGAAACACG. As protein: CASSRGQGPGNT. The entire CDR3 reads CASSRGQGPGNTIYF.

Ten or more counts support this clone. Sequence at one end of the junction differs from germline and may be a read error. The read ends 3 residues before the CDR3 terminus; that terminus is restored from the germline J gene. J is TRBJ2-2 and V is TRBV7-7; D possibly corresponds to TRBD2 (5 bases). The CDR3 covers 13 residues. Germline V CDR1 and CDR2: SSHAT, FNYEAQ (reference sequence). The DNA read from the CDR3 is TGTGCTAGCAGCTTAGGAGGCACCGGGGAG. Encoded protein: CASSLGGTGE. The full CDR3 is CASSLGGTGELFF.

In its sample, this clone was seen a few times. Coverage ceases 3 residues before the CDR3 finishes, and the germline J gene fills in the end. The chain has TRBV19 and TRBJ2-3; 9 nucleotides line up with TRBD1. Germline CDR1 LNHDA, CDR2 SQIVND (reference sequence). The CDR3 spans 17 residues. CDR3 DNA, as far as it was read: TGTGCCAGTAGTACACCCCACCTCGGGACAGGGAAAGAGACG. Its protein product is CASSTPHLGTGKET. The whole CDR3 reads CASSTPHLGTGKETQYF. Full variable domain (missing parts from reference TRBV19 and TRBJ2-3): DGGITQSPKYLFRKEGQNVTLSCEQNLNHDAMYWYRQDPGQGLRLIYYSQIVNDFQKGDIAEGYSVSREKKESFPLTVTSAQKNPTAFYLCASSTPHLGTGKETQYFGPGTRLTVL.

The sample holds many counts of this clone. Read sequence stops 3 residues before the CDR3 end, and the germline J gene provides the missing end. V gene TRBV6-2 or TRBV6-3 combines with J gene TRBJ2-3, with 8 bases fitting TRBD1. This CDR3 has 14 residues. Germline trimming cut 8 bases from V and 2 bases from J; bases unmatched to any gene: 6. CDR1 and CDR2 (germline): MNHEY, SVGEGT. Partial CDR3 DNA: TGTGCCAGCGGACAGGGAGCAACCACAGATACG. Protein sequence: CASGQGATTDT. The full CDR3 sequence reads CASGQGATTDTQYF.

In its sample, this clone was seen many times. Sequencing ends 3 residues short of the CDR3 end; the germline J gene provides the rest. The chain recombines TRBV29-1 with TRBJ1-3; 7 bases map to TRBD1. The ends lost 6 bases at V and 4 bases at J; junction bases unmatched: 9. The CDR3 has 14 amino acids. CDR1 is SQVTM, CDR2 ANQGSEA, per germline. The CDR3 DNA, read in part, is TGCAGCGTCGCCCCCGGGACAGAAGGAAACACC. Its protein is CSVAPGTEGNT. The complete CDR3 protein is CSVAPGTEGNTIYF.

This clone was picked up many times. Read sequence stops 3 residues before the CDR3 end, and the germline J gene provides the missing end. This rearrangement joins TRBV20-1 to TRBJ2-3, with a possible D match to TRBD2 (6 bases). Per the germline V gene, CDR1 is DFQATT and CDR2 is SNEGSKA (reference sequence). This CDR3 spans 16 amino acids. The sequenced part of the CDR3 DNA is TGCAGTGCTAAAATCGCGATAGCGGAATTCCAAGAGACG. It translates to CSAKIAIAEFQET. The complete CDR3 protein is CSAKIAIAEFQETQYF.

This clone was detected ten times or more. From the germline J gene comes the end of the CDR3, since the read stops 3 residues before it. The chain couples TRBV6-2 or TRBV6-3 to TRBJ1-1; D uncertain. CDR3 length equals 13 residues. Trimming removed 3 bases from V and 1 base from J, with 6 bases in between. Germline CDR1 is MNHEY and CDR2 is SVGEGT. CDR3: CASSYGQNTEAFF. The part of the CDR3 DNA that was read is TGTGCCAGCAGTTATGGGCAGAACACTGAA.

This clone appeared a few times. The DNA ends 3 residues before the CDR3 does, and the rest of the CDR3 is filled in from the germline J gene. The chain uses TRBV5-1 and TRBJ2-7; 7 bases fit TRBD2. Looked up from germline, CDR1 is SGHRS and CDR2 is YFSETQ. This CDR3 contains 14 residues. V shed 1 base, J shed 4 bases, and the junction held 5 bases outside the gene matches. The CDR3 bases that were read are TGCGCCAGCAGCTTGACTCGGGGGGAATACGAG. This codes for CASSLTRGEYE. The CDR3 in full is CASSLTRGEYEQYF. Filled out from reference TRBV5-1 and TRBJ2-7, the complete variable domain reads KAGVTQTPRYLIKTRGQQVTLSCSPISGHRSVSWYQQTPGQGLQFLFEYFSETQRNKGNFPGRFSGRQFSNSRSEMNVSTLELGDSALYLCASSLTRGEYEQYFGPGTRLTVT.

About this clone: The read ends 3 residues before the CDR3 terminus; that terminus is restored from the germline J gene. V is TRBV7-6 and J is TRBJ2-4, with 9 bases matching TRBD1. The germline gives CDR1 SGHVS, CDR2 FNYEAQ. The CDR3 has 13 residues. The part of the CDR3 DNA that was read is TGTGCCAGCAGCCCCAGTACAGGGGGCGGT. Protein sequence: CASSPSTGGG. The CDR3, in full, reads CASSPSTGGGQYF. Full variable domain (rest looked up from reference TRBV7-6 and TRBJ2-4): GAGVSQSPRYKVTKRGQDVALRCDPISGHVSLYWYRQALGQGPEFLTYFNYEAQQDKSGLPNDRFSAERPEGSISTLTIQRTEQRDSAMYRCASSPSTGGGQYFGAGTRLSVL.

This clone was found many times. The missing CDR3 end, 3 residues past where the read stops, is filled in from the germline J gene. The chain uses TRBV20-1 and TRBJ1-2; the D gene is possibly TRBD1 (6 bases). Trimming removed 5 bases at V and 0 bases at J, with 19 bases between. The germline gives CDR1 DFQATT, CDR2 SNEGSKA (reference sequence). The CDR3 is made up of 16 amino acids. CDR3 bases read: TGCAGTGCTTACCCGACAGGCGCCCGTTCTAACTATGGC. Residues: CSAYPTGARSNYG. The CDR3, in full, reads CSAYPTGARSNYGYTF.

This clone was seen many times. Read data end 3 residues before the CDR3 end; the end is taken from the germline J gene. The chain uses TRBV7-9 and TRBJ2-2; a weak D match, TRBD2 (7 bases). V dropped 5 bases and J dropped 0 bases, with 10 bases sitting between them. Germline V lookup: CDR1 SEHNR, CDR2 FQNEAQ (reference sequence). The CDR3 sequence is 15 residues long. The CDR3 spells CASSRGDTNTGELFF. CDR3 DNA, as far as it was read: TGTGCCAGCAGCCGGGGGGACACGAACACCGGGGAG.

This clone was counted many times. The CDR3 end falls 3 residues outside the read, so it is completed with the germline J gene. The chain is built from TRBV2 and TRBJ2-1; tentative D call: TRBD1 (6 bases). The CDR3 contains 12 residues. Trimming took off 5 bases at V and 7 bases at J, with 9 bases between the two ends. Germline V lookup: CDR1 SNHLY, CDR2 FYNNEI. This chain's CDR3 is CASSTGWNEQFF. The covered CDR3 bases are TGTGCCAGCAGTACAGGGTGGAATGAG.

This clone has a count of ten or more. The sequenced fragment ends 3 residues before the CDR3 boundary, so the rest is inferred from the germline J gene. This chain uses TRBV6-2 or TRBV6-3 with TRBJ2-3, with D possibly being TRBD2 (6 bases). Germline CDR1 MNHEY, CDR2 SVGEGT. The CDR3 spans 17 residues. Between the trimmed V and J ends, which lost 6 bases and 0 bases, there was a span of 19 bases. The part of the CDR3 DNA that was read is TGTGCCAGCAGGAGGTCCGGGGGACGAACTAGCACAGATACG. This encodes CASRRSGGRTSTDT. The whole CDR3 reads CASRRSGGRTSTDTQYF.

This clone was observed at least ten times. The read comes to an end 3 residues before the CDR3 does, leaving the germline J gene to fill in the end. The genes are TRBV10-3 and TRBJ2-6, with a weak D call TRBD1 (6 bases). Looked up from germline, CDR1 is ENHRY and CDR2 is SYGVKD. The V and J ends lost 8 bases and 2 bases respectively, with 16 bases between them. The CDR3 runs to 16 residues. Incomplete CDR3 DNA: TGTGCCATCTCGACCCGATCAGGGGCTGGGGCCAACGTC. This translates into CAISTRSGAGANV. The CDR3 in full is CAISTRSGAGANVLTF.